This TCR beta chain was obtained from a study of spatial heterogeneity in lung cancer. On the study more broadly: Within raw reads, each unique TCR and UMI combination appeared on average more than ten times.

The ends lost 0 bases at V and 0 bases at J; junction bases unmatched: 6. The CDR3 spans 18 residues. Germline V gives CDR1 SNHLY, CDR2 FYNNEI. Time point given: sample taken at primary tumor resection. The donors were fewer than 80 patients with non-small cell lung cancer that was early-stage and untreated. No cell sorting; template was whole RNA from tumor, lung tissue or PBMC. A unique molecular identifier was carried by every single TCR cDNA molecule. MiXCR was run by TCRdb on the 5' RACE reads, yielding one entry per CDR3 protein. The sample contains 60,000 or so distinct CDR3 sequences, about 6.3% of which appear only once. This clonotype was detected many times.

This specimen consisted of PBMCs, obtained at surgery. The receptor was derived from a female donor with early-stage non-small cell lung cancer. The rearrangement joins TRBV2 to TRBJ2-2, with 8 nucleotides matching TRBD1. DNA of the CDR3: TGTGCCAGCAGTGAAGCGGCTAGGACAGGGACGAACACCGGGGAGCTGTTTTTT. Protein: CASSEAARTGTNTGELFF.